Listed below are T cell receptor beta chains from one sample, sequenced in a study of post-analysis software for immune sequencing data. One entry per CDR3 protein, called by TCRdb with MiXCR from the PCR reads. In the table there are hundreds of thousands of distinct CDR3 sequences, nearly 45% of which are singletons. The sequencing sample was made of blood. These receptors were collected from a girl under 18 with multiple sclerosis. Both conserved end residues are part of each CDR3. A D gene is named only where the DNA matches it firmly. Rows give clone size only sometimes, using once, few, many, or a class for an expanded clone.

abundance	len	d_gene	v_gene	j_gene	CDR3nt	CDR3aa
NA	14	NA	TRBV7-2	TRBJ2-5	TGTGCCAGCAGCTCGACAGGATATCAAGAGACCCAGTACTTC	CASSSTGYQETQYF
NA	13	NA	TRBV6-2/TRBV6-3	TRBJ1-1	TGTGCCAGCAAAGTTCCGGGGGGGACTGAAGCTTTCTTT	CASKVPGGTEAFF
NA	16	TRBD1	TRBV28	TRBJ1-2	TGTGCCAGCAGTCCGCCCGGGGGAGACAGGGAGGGTGGCTACACCTTC	CASSPPGGDREGGYTF
once	15	NA	TRBV15	TRBJ2-7	TGTGCCACCAGCAGAGTAGGGGAGGTTTACAATGAGCAGTACTTC	CATSRVGEVYNEQYF
NA	14	TRBD2	TRBV5-1	TRBJ2-7	TGTGCCAGCAGCTTAAGTAGCGGGAGCTACGAGCAGTACTTC	CASSLSSGSYEQYF
once	15	NA	TRBV5-6	TRBJ2-3	TGTGCCAGCAGCCCTGCGGGACTCGAGGGAGATACGCAGTATTTT	CASSPAGLEGDTQYF
once	12	NA	TRBV3-1	TRBJ2-4	TGTGCCAGCAGCTCCCAGGGAAACATTCAGTACTTC	CASSSQGNIQYF
once	14	NA	TRBV6-2/TRBV6-3	TRBJ1-1	TGTGCCAGCAGTTTGGTCCGGGACTACACTGAAGCTTTCTTT	CASSLVRDYTEAFF
NA	15	TRBD2	TRBV7-3	TRBJ2-7	TGTGCCAGCAGCTCCCTCCCTAGCGGGAACTACGAGCAGTACTTC	CASSSLPSGNYEQYF
NA	15	NA	TRBV29-1	TRBJ1-2	TGCAGCGTTGTTGTCTCCGCAAGGGATAACTATGGCTACACCTTC	CSVVVSARDNYGYTF
NA	14	NA	TRBV7-6	TRBJ2-7	TGTGCCAGCAGCTCCTCCGACAGGCTGAACGAGCAGTACTTC	CASSSSDRLNEQYF
NA	14	NA	TRBV20-1	TRBJ2-7	TGCAGTGCTATGGCCTCCGGGATCCAATACGAGCAGTACTTC	CSAMASGIQYEQYF
NA	14	TRBD2	TRBV6-5	TRBJ2-7	TGTGCCAGCAGTTACCAACTAGCGGGATACGAGCAGTACTTC	CASSYQLAGYEQYF
few	14	NA	TRBV20-1	TRBJ2-3	TGCAGTGCTAGGACTTTAGCGGCCACAGATACGCAGTATTTT	CSARTLAATDTQYF
many	12	NA	TRBV28	TRBJ1-5	TGTGCCAGCAAGAGGAGCAATCAGCCCCAGCATTTT	CASKRSNQPQHF
NA	16	NA	TRBV10-3	TRBJ2-3	TGTGCCATCAGTGAGTCGGTAGATTTAAGCACAGATACGCAGTATTTT	CAISESVDLSTDTQYF
NA	18	TRBD2	TRBV10-1	TRBJ2-3	TGCGCCAGCAGTGAGAAGCCGACTAGCGGGACACCTCAGGATACGCAGTATTTT	CASSEKPTSGTPQDTQYF
NA	16	NA	TRBV6-2/TRBV6-3	TRBJ1-5	TGTGCCAGCAGGAAGGCTCCGGGCTATAGCAATCAGCCCCAGCATTTT	CASRKAPGYSNQPQHF
NA	13	NA	TRBV7-9	TRBJ1-2	TGTGCCAGCAGCCTACAAGGGAGGGGTGGCTACACCTTC	CASSLQGRGGYTF
NA	13	TRBD1	TRBV28	TRBJ2-7	TGTGCCAGTTATGATGGGACAGGCTACGAGCAGTACTTC	CASYDGTGYEQYF
NA	16	TRBD2	TRBV27	TRBJ2-7	TGTGCCAGCAGTTTACACGGACTAGCGGGAGCCTACGAGCAGTACTTC	CASSLHGLAGAYEQYF
NA	16	TRBD2	TRBV20-1	TRBJ2-7	TGCAGTGCCCAGATGCGTGCCGGGACTAGCGACGACGAGCAGTACTTC	CSAQMRAGTSDDEQYF
NA	16	TRBD1	TRBV20-1	TRBJ1-5	TGCAGTGCTAGAGATGGGGACAGGGATAGCAATCAGCCCCAGCATTTT	CSARDGDRDSNQPQHF
once	15	NA	TRBV7-3	TRBJ2-3	TGTGCCAGCAGCCCAAGGGCTAGCGAGACAGATACGCAGTATTTT	CASSPRASETDTQYF
NA	12	TRBD1	TRBV29-1	TRBJ1-2	TGCAGCGGCTCACAGGGGAACTATGGCTACACCTTC	CSGSQGNYGYTF
NA	11	NA	TRBV4-1	TRBJ2-5	TGCGCCAGCAGCCAAGAAAGATCCCAGTACTTC	CASSQERSQYF
NA	12	TRBD1	TRBV12-3/TRBV12-4	TRBJ2-1	TGTGCCAGCAGTCCTCTCGGGACAGGTCGGTTCTTC	CASSPLGTGRFF
NA	16	TRBD2	TRBV5-1	TRBJ2-5	TGCGCCAGCAGCTCTCCGGGACTAGCGGGAGTGGAGACCCAGTACTTC	CASSSPGLAGVETQYF
NA	13	NA	TRBV20-1	TRBJ2-7	TGCAGTGCTAGTGACGGGGCCCCGGGGGAGCAGTACTTC	CSASDGAPGEQYF